This T cell receptor beta chain is drawn from a study of monozygotic twins with inflammatory bowel disease. For each CDR3 protein, TCRdb gives one entry from its re-call of the 5' RACE reads, without DNA. The table for this sample gives under 130,000 distinct CDR3 sequences. The CDR3 is made up of 12 amino acids. Germline V gives CDR1 DFQATT, CDR2 SNEGSKA (reference sequence). J is TRBJ2-1 and V is TRBV20-1; TCRdb's D gene call, TRBD1, goes unchecked for lack of DNA. Sequenced material: blood. This receptor was taken from a human donor with ulcerative colitis or Crohn's disease, or a healthy co-twin of an affected twin (not recorded which). The CDR3 reads CSARRGGNEQFF.